The 14 T cell receptor beta chains reported below all come from one sample, sequenced in a study of T cell repertoires in cytomegalovirus infection (dated by TCRdb to the late 2010s). The treatment or condition label on this specimen signifies: in vitro stimulation with specific CMV peptide epitopes to enrich CMV-specific T cells. TCRdb shows the sequencer as Illumina HiSeq 1500. The raw public data were reprocessed by TCRdb itself: fastp quality trimming at Q25, MiXCR clonotype calling, in-frame beta chains only. Rows with a matching CDR3 protein are joined into one entry that keeps the most common DNA and genes. Here the sample has approximately 990,000 distinct CDR3 sequences; roughly 31% occur a single time. Jointly, the top ten make up over 12% of the sample. Antigen specificity for these receptors is unknown. The starting material was cultured CD8+ T cells from PBMCs, obtained from culture after CMV antigen stimulation. The receptor set was obtained from a human donor in good health (CMV status not recorded). Some clones in this sample may be carry-over from other donors' samples.

V and J are TRBV6-1 and TRBJ1-1; D may be TRBD1 (6 bases). Per germline, CDR1 MNHNS and CDR2 SASEGT. CDR3 length equals 14 residues. Trimming left V 6 bases short and J 3 bases short, with 14 bases between. The CDR3 nucleotides read TGTGCCAGCAGGGTTGGGGGGGCACACACTGAAGCTTTCTTT. Its translation is CASRVGGAHTEAFF.

J is TRBJ1-1 and V is TRBV7-6; 10 bases fit TRBD1. The CDR3 runs to 16 residues. Germline CDR1 is SGHVS and CDR2 is FNYEAQ. V gave up 5 bases and J gave up 1 base; unmatched junction bases: 7. CDR3 sequence: CASSARTGGENTEAFF. For the CDR3, the DNA is TGTGCCAGCAGCGCCCGGACAGGGGGGGAGAACACTGAAGCTTTCTTT.

This clonotype turned up a few times. The V gene is TRBV12-3 or TRBV12-4, the J gene TRBJ1-4, with 8 bases fitting TRBD1. The CDR3 totals 16 residues. V lost 6 bases, J lost 6 bases, and 12 bases stayed unmatched. Here the CDR3 DNA reads TGTGCCAGCAGCTTTATTCGACAGGGGATAGATGAAAAACTGTTTTTT. This encodes CASSFIRQGIDEKLFF.

V is TRBV7-6 and J is TRBJ2-1; TRBD1 matches 8 bases. The V gene end was trimmed by 1 base and the J gene end by 7 bases; junction bases not matched to a gene: 6. The germline CDR1 and CDR2 sequences are SGHVS and FNYEAQ. The CDR3 is 15 residues long. The CDR3 protein is CASSLGTGHRNEQFF. The CDR3 coding sequence is TGTGCCAGCAGCTTAGGGACAGGGCATAGAAATGAGCAGTTCTTC.

The genes are TRBV6-1 and TRBJ2-5, with D perhaps matching TRBD1 (5 bases). V was shortened by 6 bases and J by 7 bases, with 18 bases between the two germline ends. This CDR3 region has 14 residues. CDR1 MNHNS and CDR2 SASEGT come from the germline V gene. CDR3: CASSLGSEQGTQYF. The CDR3 coding sequence is TGTGCCAGCAGCCTAGGGTCAGAGCAGGGGACCCAGTACTTC.

This chain connects TRBV6-1 to TRBJ2-1, with D tentatively TRBD2 (5 bases). CDR1 is MNHNS, CDR2 SASEGT, per germline. The CDR3 has 17 residues. Trimming took off 0 bases at V and 0 bases at J, with 12 bases between the two ends. CDR3 nucleotides: TGTGCCAGCAGTGAAGCGCGGGTAGCCTCCTCCTACAATGAGCAGTTCTTC. Its protein product is CASSEARVASSYNEQFF.

This clonotype was found once. This rearrangement joins TRBV6-1 to TRBJ1-3, with a weak D call TRBD1 (6 bases). CDR3 length: 16 residues. The germline V gene has CDR1 MNHNS and CDR2 SASEGT. Trimming shortened V by 5 bases and J by 4 bases, and 18 bases separated the two germline ends. The CDR3 DNA reads TGTGCCAGCAGTCGCGATGGGGGGGCGCTGGGAAACACCATATATTTT. Translated, it gives CASSRDGGALGNTIYF.

This clonotype was detected only a few times. The chain uses TRBV6-1 and TRBJ1-1; TRBD1 matches at 9 bases. The germline CDR1 and CDR2 sequences are MNHNS and SASEGT. V lost 5 bases, J lost 0 bases, and 1 base stayed unmatched. This CDR3 contains 14 residues. As DNA, the CDR3 is TGTGCCAGCAGTACAGGGGGCATGAACACTGAAGCTTTCTTT. Its protein is CASSTGGMNTEAFF.

This clonotype was observed a few times. The CDR3 loop is CASSNGTAYGYTF. The CDR3 nucleotides read TGCGCCAGCAGCAACGGGACAGCCTATGGCTACACCTTC. V gene TRBV5-1 combines with J gene TRBJ1-2; TRBD1 aligns across 7 bases. V lost 4 bases to trimming and J lost 4 bases; unmatched junction nucleotides: 4. The germline gives CDR1 SGHRS, CDR2 YFSETQ. This CDR3 region has 13 residues.

This rearrangement joins TRBV9 to TRBJ2-3, with 8 positions matching TRBD1. The V segment lost 0 bases and the J segment 3 bases; nucleotides outside the gene matches: 3. This CDR3 contains 15 residues. Germline-derived CDR1 and CDR2 are SGDLS and YYNGEE. The CDR3 reads CASSVDDRGTDTQYF. As DNA, the CDR3 is TGTGCCAGCAGCGTAGACGACAGGGGAACAGATACGCAGTATTTT.

The genes are TRBV11-1 and TRBJ1-5; D not resolved. Trimming shortened V by 5 bases and J by 2 bases, and 22 bases separated the two germline ends. The CDR3 is 18 amino acids. From germline, CDR1 is SGHAT and CDR2 FQDESV (reference sequence). The CDR3 DNA is TGTGCCAGCAGCCTCACGGGGTGGGAGGCGGCGGGCAATCAGCCCCAGCATTTT. It codes for CASSLTGWEAAGNQPQHF.

This clonotype came up a few times. This chain links TRBV18 with TRBJ1-6, with a tentative D call TRBD1 (5 bases). In germline, CDR1 is KGHSH, CDR2 LQKENI. The CDR3 sequence is 15 residues long. The germline V and J ends were trimmed by 3 bases and 5 bases, with 11 bases remaining between them. The CDR3 nucleotides are TGTGCCAGCTCACCCTCGTGGGGCGATAATTCACCCCTCCACTTT. Translation gives CASSPSWGDNSPLHF.

This chain joins TRBV10-3 and TRBJ2-2; D perhaps matches TRBD2 (5 bases). V lost 6 bases and J lost 3, with 14 bases in between. Germline V gene data show CDR1 as ENHRY and CDR2 as SYGVKD. There are 15 residues in the CDR3. The DNA of the CDR3 is TGTGCCATCAGAGTCGGGGTAGTGGACACCGGGGAGCTGTTTTTT. It is translated as CAIRVGVVDTGELFF.

This clonotype appeared a single time. The chain has TRBV9 and TRBJ1-1, with 9 bases aligning to TRBD1. CDR1 is SGDLS, CDR2 YYNGEE, per germline. This CDR3 is 15 amino acids long. The V gene end was trimmed by 3 bases and the J gene end by 3 bases; junction bases not matched to a gene: 6. CDR3 in DNA: TGTGCCAGCAGCGAGGGGGACAGGGCGTACACTGAAGCTTTCTTT. It is translated as CASSEGDRAYTEAFF.